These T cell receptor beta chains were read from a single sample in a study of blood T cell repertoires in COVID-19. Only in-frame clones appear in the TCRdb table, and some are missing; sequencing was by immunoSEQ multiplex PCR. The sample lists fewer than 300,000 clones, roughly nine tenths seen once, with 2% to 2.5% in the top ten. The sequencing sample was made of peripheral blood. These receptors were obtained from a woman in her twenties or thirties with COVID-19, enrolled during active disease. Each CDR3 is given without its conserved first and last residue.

CDR3: ASSYSSRVRSFTEAF; length: 15; J: TRBJ1-1; V: TRBV6-2/TRBV6-3
CDR3: ASRLGPWESQPQH; length: 13; J: TRBJ1-5; V: TRBV4-1
CDR3: ASSLGGAGGLNEQF; length: 14; J: TRBJ2-1; V: TRBV5-4
CDR3: ASSRDSQTGELF; length: 12; J: TRBJ2-2; V: TRBV5-6
CDR3: ATSRDRGYEQY; length: 11; J: TRBJ2-7; V: TRBV15
CDR3: ASSLFSGRGTTYEQY; length: 15; J: TRBJ2-7; V: TRBV5-1
CDR3: AWSVQGNQPQH; length: 11; J: TRBJ1-5; V: TRBV30
CDR3: ASSSPHRGTDTQY; length: 13; J: TRBJ2-3; V: TRBV5-6
CDR3: SARSVFGALLNYGYT; length: 15; J: TRBJ1-2; V: TRBV29-1
CDR3: ASSEYRGLNEKLF; length: 13; J: TRBJ1-4; V: TRBV11-2
CDR3: ASSLRRTSGRNEQF; length: 14; J: TRBJ2-1; V: TRBV28
CDR3: ASSVGWRGQETQY; length: 13; J: TRBJ2-5; V: TRBV19
CDR3: ASSVGGGGEEAF; length: 12; J: TRBJ1-1; V: TRBV9
CDR3: ASSLAPGLAGDGEQF; length: 15; J: TRBJ2-1; V: TRBV13
CDR3: ASSVEGRANYGYT; length: 13; J: TRBJ1-2; V: TRBV9
CDR3: AWSVKGNGYT; length: 10; J: TRBJ1-2; V: TRBV30
CDR3: SVAGLAGVLETQY; length: 13; J: TRBJ2-5; V: TRBV29-1
CDR3: ASSHTSDTQY; length: 10; J: TRBJ2-3; V: TRBV19
CDR3: ASSSRITRGWTEAF; length: 14; J: TRBJ1-1; V: TRBV27
CDR3: AWNRMGGNEKLF; length: 12; J: TRBJ1-4; V: TRBV30
CDR3: ASSPLGEGYT; length: 10; J: TRBJ1-2; V: TRBV7-9
CDR3: ASSQDGRSNEKLF; length: 13; J: TRBJ1-4; V: TRBV3-1/TRBV3-2
CDR3: SASNSVGQLPYGDNNEQF; length: 18; J: TRBJ2-1; V: TRBV20-1
CDR3: ASSLDPTSTETQY; length: 13; J: TRBJ2-5; V: TRBV7-2
CDR3: ASSPDRGEKLF; length: 11; J: TRBJ1-4; V: TRBV19
CDR3: ASRQSLAATNTEAF; length: 14; J: TRBJ1-1; V: TRBV18
CDR3: ASSDGTGGTEAF; length: 12; J: TRBJ1-1; V: TRBV19
CDR3: SASLLFRQGYEQY; length: 13; J: TRBJ2-7; V: TRBV20-1
CDR3: ASSLAGGTSYNEQF; length: 14; J: TRBJ2-1; V: TRBV5-1